This T cell receptor beta chain comes out of a study of T cell responses to AZD1222 COVID-19 vaccine. Study outcomes and limitations: Clonal diversity was possibly underestimated, and the donors were mostly white British, with more females.

On this clone itself: Its antigen is unidentified.

Only in-frame clones appear in the TCRdb table, and some are missing; sequencing was by immunoSEQ multiplex PCR. The sample lists under 140,000 clones, roughly nine tenths seen once, with over 1.5% in the top ten. In germline, CDR1 is SQVTM, CDR2 ANQGSEA. The CDR3 runs 11 residues. V shed 6 bases and J shed 7 bases, with 10 bases lying between them. Sample: peripheral blood, taken on day 0 of AZD1222 vaccination. The source of this sequence is an adult in good health. The V call is TRBV29-1, the J call TRBJ2-1; no firm D call. The DNA for the CDR3 is TGCAGCGTAGGGCCTGGTAATGAGCAGTTCTTC. Amino acids: CSVGPGNEQFF.